A selection of T cell receptor beta chains follows, all from one sample in a study of T cell responses to AZD1222 COVID-19 vaccine. The method was immunoSEQ multiplex PCR; TCRdb's version includes in-frame clones alone and lacks a portion of them. Of 120,000 or so clones in the sample, 75% to 95% were seen once. Source: peripheral blood, taken 28 days after the second dose of the MenACWY control vaccine. All receptors derive from an adult who received the MenACWY meningococcal vaccine as a control. The CDR3 runs from the conserved cysteine through the conserved F or W. The D gene is left open where the match is weak. Size is stated for part of the rows, as once, few or many counts, or as a class when the clone is expanded.

TRBD1	-	TRBV6-5	TRBJ1-3	TGTGCCAGCCGACAGGGGGCCGGAAACACCATATATTTT	CASRQGAGNTIYF
-	-	TRBV7-9	TRBJ1-5	TGTGCCAGCAGCCCAGCTGGGGGTCAGCCCCAGCATTTT	CASSPAGGQPQHF
TRBD1	once	TRBV5-1	TRBJ1-6	TGCGCCAGCAGCTCTAGATTACGTCCGGGACAGCAGAATTCACCCCTCCACTTT	CASSSRLRPGQQNSPLHF
TRBD2	once	TRBV2	TRBJ2-1	TGTGCCAGCAGCGATCCTAGCGGGCCTTACAATGAGCAGTTCTTC	CASSDPSGPYNEQFF
-	-	TRBV6-5	TRBJ1-2	TGTGCCAGCAGTTACTCACAGGGTGCTAACTATGGCTACACCTTC	CASSYSQGANYGYTF
-	-	TRBV28	TRBJ2-5	TGTGCCAGCACCCAAGGGTCCGAGACCCAGTACTTC	CASTQGSETQYF
-	-	TRBV9	TRBJ1-5	TGTGCCAGCAGCGTAGATGGGTATGGCAATCAGCCCCAGCATTTT	CASSVDGYGNQPQHF
-	once	TRBV11-2	TRBJ2-1	TGTGCCCTTGCCCCTCGGGCGTCCAATGAGCAGTTCTTC	CALAPRASNEQFF
-	few	TRBV6-4	TRBJ1-5	TGTGCCAGCAGTGCCAGGGTCAATCAGCCCCAGCATTTT	CASSARVNQPQHF
TRBD2	-	TRBV4-1	TRBJ2-5	TGCGCCAGCAGCCAAGATCAGGCTAGCGGGTCCCAAGAGACCCAGTACTTC	CASSQDQASGSQETQYF
TRBD2	once	TRBV5-1	TRBJ2-2	TGCGCCAGCAGCTTGGATTTGGGACTAAACACCGCGGAGCTGTTTTTT	CASSLDLGLNTAELFF
-	-	TRBV7-2	TRBJ1-3	TGTGCCAGCAGCTTATTACAGCCGGACTCTGGAAACACCATATATTTT	CASSLLQPDSGNTIYF
TRBD1	-	TRBV29-1	TRBJ2-2	TGCAGCGTTGACGGGACAGGGGCCACCGGGGAGCTGTTTTTT	CSVDGTGATGELFF
-	-	TRBV11-3	TRBJ1-2	TGTGCCAGCAGAAACGCGGGTGTGCGAGGCTACACCTTC	CASRNAGVRGYTF
-	-	TRBV5-6	TRBJ2-2	TGTGCCAGCAGCTTGGAGCGGGCCGCCGGGGAGCTGTTTTTT	CASSLERAAGELFF
TRBD2	-	TRBV19	TRBJ2-3	TGTGCCAGTAGTATGGGGACTAGCGGTGATACGCAGTATTTT	CASSMGTSGDTQYF
-	-	TRBV9	TRBJ2-3	TGTGCCAGCAGCGTAGTCTTGGGGACCACAGATACGCAGTATTTT	CASSVVLGTTDTQYF
-	-	TRBV6-1	TRBJ1-6	TGTGCCAGCAGTGAAGTACAGTGGAATTCACCCCTCCACTTT	CASSEVQWNSPLHF
TRBD1	-	TRBV25-1	TRBJ1-2	TGTGCCAGCAGTGACTCACCGACAGGGTACGGCTACACCTTC	CASSDSPTGYGYTF
-	-	TRBV28	TRBJ1-4	TGTGCCAGCAGTTTCAGGGGTCCCCCTAATGAAAAACTGTTTTTT	CASSFRGPPNEKLFF
TRBD2	-	TRBV3-1/TRBV3-2	TRBJ2-3	TGTGCCAGCAGCCCAACTAGCGTCACAGATACGCAGTATTTT	CASSPTSVTDTQYF
-	-	TRBV24-1	TRBJ1-1	TGTGCCACCAGTGATTTGAGGCAGGGGCCTCGAGAGGGCACTGAAGCTTTCTTT	CATSDLRQGPREGTEAFF
TRBD1	-	TRBV9	TRBJ1-4	TGTGCCAGCAGCGTAGGGGACAGGGGTTATGAAAAACTGTTTTTT	CASSVGDRGYEKLFF
-	-	TRBV5-5	TRBJ2-1	TGTGCCAGCAGTACGTCCGGGGTCTCCTACAATGAGCAGTTCTTC	CASSTSGVSYNEQFF
TRBD2	-	TRBV6-6	TRBJ2-7	TGTGCCAGCAGTTACTCGACGGGACTAGCCTACGAGCAGTACTTC	CASSYSTGLAYEQYF
-	-	TRBV5-1	TRBJ2-5	TGCGCCAGCAACGCCGCCCAAGAGACCCAGTACTTC	CASNAAQETQYF
TRBD2	-	TRBV7-2	TRBJ2-7	TGTGCCAGCAGCCCCCCCGGGAGGGAAACCGACGAGCAGTACTTC	CASSPPGRETDEQYF
TRBD1	few	TRBV7-6	TRBJ1-5	TGTGCCAGCAGCCTGGGACAGAATCAGCCCCAGCATTTT	CASSLGQNQPQHF
-	-	TRBV18	TRBJ2-1	TGTGCCAGCTCACTCGGGTTCCGGGAGAGCAATGAGCAGTTCTTC	CASSLGFRESNEQFF
-	-	TRBV5-1	TRBJ2-1	TGCGCCAGCAGCTTGGCCCCGCGGAGCTACAATGAGCAGTTCTTC	CASSLAPRSYNEQFF